Following are 30 T cell receptor beta chains from one sample sequenced in a study of shared clonotypes between healthy human individuals. Here immunoSEQ multiplex PCR was the method, and the copy in TCRdb shows in-frame clones only, minus some. Altogether about 1.5 million clones are present, 95% to 99% being singletons, with the ten largest covering approximately 0.45%. Sequences were obtained from naive CD4+ T cells sorted from blood. This sample's subset: CD45RA+ positively selected. These receptors all come from a man younger than 40 in good health.

The V gene is TRBV10-1, the J gene TRBJ1-1; D not certain. Germline loops: CDR1 WNHNN, CDR2 SYGVQD (reference sequence). The CDR3 consists of 17 residues. Trimming removed 4 bases from V and 4 bases from J, with 22 bases in between. CDR3 sequence: CASSVTSDSSDLTEAFF. CDR3 sequence (DNA): TGCGCCAGCAGTGTTACCTCCGACTCCTCGGACCTCACTGAAGCTTTCTTT.

The chain has TRBV15 and TRBJ2-2; D is unclear. V lost 1 base, J lost 7 bases, and 4 bases lay in between. This CDR3 region has 12 residues. Germline values: CDR1 LNHNV, CDR2 YYDKDF (reference sequence). The CDR3 protein is CATSRVIGELFF. The CDR3 nucleotides are TGTGCCACCAGCAGAGTGATCGGGGAGCTGTTTTTT.

The V call is TRBV18, the J call TRBJ1-2; no definite D call. Trimming cost V 0 bases and J 4 bases, with 12 bases left between them. The CDR3 has 15 residues. Germline V lookup: CDR1 KGHSH, CDR2 LQKENI. The CDR3 loop is CASSPPLGDFYGYTF. Written as DNA, the CDR3 is TGTGCCAGCTCACCACCGTTGGGAGATTTCTATGGCTACACCTTC.

The chain links TRBV9 to TRBJ2-1, with 14 bases identical to TRBD2. CDR1 is SGDLS and CDR2 is YYNGEE in the germline V gene. With V trimmed by 4 bases and J by 9 bases, 15 bases remained unmatched. This CDR3 contains 18 residues. This CDR3 is CASSLGRQGLAGASEQFF. CDR3 nucleotides: TGTGCCAGCAGCTTGGGCCGACAGGGACTAGCGGGAGCAAGTGAGCAGTTCTTC. The whole variable domain, filled in from reference TRBV9 and TRBJ2-1, reads DSGVTQTPKHLITATGQRVTLRCSPRSGDLSVYWYQQSLDQGLQFLIQYYNGEERAKGNILERFSAQQFPDLHSELNLSSLELGDSALYFCASSLGRQGLAGASEQFFGPGTRLTVL.

This clone was picked up one time. The chain couples TRBV11-2 to TRBJ2-3; 10 bases fit TRBD2. V lost 5 bases, J lost 8 bases, and 7 bases stayed unmatched. Germline assignment: CDR1 SGHAT and CDR2 FQNNGV. The CDR3 length is 14 residues. This chain's CDR3 is CASSLLAGVSTQYF. The CDR3 bases are TGTGCCAGCAGCCTCCTAGCGGGAGTGAGTACGCAGTATTTT.

The rearrangement uses TRBV13 and TRBJ2-2; 7 positions agree with TRBD1. V lost 5 bases and J lost 6; bases outside the gene matches: 9. This CDR3 spans 15 amino acids. Germline loops: CDR1 PRHDT, CDR2 FYEKMQ (reference sequence). DNA for the CDR3: TGTGCCAGCAGCCCAACCCCCCAGGGGGCCGGGGAGCTGTTTTTT. This codes for CASSPTPQGAGELFF.

The sample holds one count of this clone. This chain connects TRBV11-2 to TRBJ2-7; D is undetermined. Deletions cut 6 bases from V and 4 bases from J, with 10 bases between. The CDR3 length is 12 residues. Germline V gene lookup returns CDR1 SGHAT and CDR2 FQNNGV. CDR3 protein: CASRKEVYEQYF. In nucleotides, the CDR3 is TGTGCCAGCAGGAAAGAAGTTTACGAGCAGTACTTC.

The chain has TRBV11-3 and TRBJ2-3; 11 positions match TRBD2. Losses at the gene ends were 3 bases for V and 5 bases for J; bases not matched to a gene: 7. CDR1 and CDR2 (germline): SGHNT, YENEEA. The CDR3 runs to 16 residues. In DNA form, the CDR3 reads TGTGCCAGCAGCTTCGCCGGGACTAGCGGCTTAGATACGCAGTATTTT. Its translation: CASSFAGTSGLDTQYF.

The rearrangement joins TRBV21-1 to TRBJ1-5. TRBV21-1 is classified as a pseudogene. This CDR3 is built from 14 residues. CDR3 residues: CASIPGISGQPQHF. DNA of the CDR3: TGTGCCAGCATCCCCGGGATTTCTGGCCAGCCCCAGCATTTT.

This chain links TRBV28 with TRBJ2-7; no definite D call. The CDR3 contains 13 residues. The germline CDR1 and CDR2 sequences are MDHEN and SYDVKM. The V gene lost 3 bases and the J gene lost 4 bases, with 10 bases spanning the gap. The CDR3 bases are TGTGCCAGCAGTTTTACGGATAGATACGAGCAGTACTTC. The encoded protein is CASSFTDRYEQYF.

The chain couples TRBV5-1 to TRBJ2-1; TRBD2 agrees at 7 bases. The CDR3 runs 16 residues. Germline assignment: CDR1 SGHRS and CDR2 YFSETQ. Unmatched junction bases numbered 7, after V lost 0 bases and J lost 4 bases. The CDR3 nucleotides read TGCGCCAGCAGCTTGGTTCTAGCGGCCCGATACAATGAGCAGTTCTTC. This gives the protein CASSLVLAARYNEQFF. The variable domain in full, with the rest retrieved from reference TRBV5-1 and TRBJ2-1, is KAGVTQTPRYLIKTRGQQVTLSCSPISGHRSVSWYQQTPGQGLQFLFEYFSETQRNKGNFPGRFSGRQFSNSRSEMNVSTLELGDSALYLCASSLVLAARYNEQFFGPGTRLTVL.

The CDR3 nucleotides are TGCAGCGTCCGGCGTAACAGGGCCGGCGAGCAGTACTTC. Translated: CSVRRNRAGEQYF. The chain employs TRBV29-1 and TRBJ2-7, with a possible D match to TRBD1 (6 bases). There are 13 residues in the CDR3. The ends were cut back, 6 bases at V and 6 bases at J, with 18 bases in the middle. Germline V lookup: CDR1 SQVTM, CDR2 ANQGSEA.

CDR3 sequence reads: CASSSRDNSYNEQFF. The DNA of the CDR3 is TGTGCCAGCAGCTCCCGGGACAATTCCTACAATGAGCAGTTCTTC. The chain employs TRBV5-4 and TRBJ2-1, with a weak D call TRBD1 (6 bases). Trimming left V 3 bases short and J 1 base short, with 11 bases between. The CDR3 has 15 residues. From germline, CDR1 is SGHNT and CDR2 YYREEE (reference sequence).

The chain recombines TRBV12-5 with TRBJ2-7; 8 bases are a match to TRBD1. Germline V lookup: CDR1 LGHNT, CDR2 FRNRAP. The length of the CDR3 is 15 residues. With V trimmed by 6 bases and J by 1 base, 8 bases remained unmatched. CDR3 in amino acids: CASGTGTGESYEQYF. CDR3 sequence (DNA): TGTGCTAGTGGAACCGGGACAGGAGAATCCTACGAGCAGTACTTC.

The chain combines TRBV7-6 with TRBJ2-2; D is possibly TRBD2 (5 bases). This CDR3 has 15 amino acids. The V end lost 4 bases, the J end lost 5 bases, and 14 bases lay between the germline ends. The germline gives CDR1 SGHVS, CDR2 FNYEAQ. Written as DNA, the CDR3 is TGTGCCAGCAGCTCGTCCCCCGGCGGGACCGGGGAGCTGTTTTTT. Translation: CASSSSPGGTGELFF.

The DNA for the CDR3 is TGTGCCTGGAGTTCCAGGGGGACAGGCTACACCTTC. This sequence encodes CAWSSRGTGYTF. The V call is TRBV30, the J call TRBJ1-2; TRBD1 matches 7 bases. The CDR3 extends over 12 amino acids. Germline values: CDR1 GTSNPN, CDR2 SVGIG (reference sequence). V lost 2 bases, J lost 8 bases, and 5 bases stayed unmatched.

J is TRBJ1-4 and V is TRBV10-3; D is uncertain. This CDR3 has 17 residues. CDR1 and CDR2 (germline): ENHRY, SYGVKD. Trimming cost V 2 bases and J 0 bases, with 13 bases left between them. CDR3 protein: CAISETITLTTNEKLFF. As DNA, the CDR3 is TGTGCCATCAGTGAGACAATCACCCTTACAACTAATGAAAAACTGTTTTTT.

A single count supports this clone. The V and J genes are TRBV7-2 and TRBJ2-2; D perhaps matches TRBD1 (6 bases). The germline V gene encodes CDR1 SGHTA and CDR2 FQGNSA. Trimming left V 2 bases short and J 4 bases short, with 11 bases between. The CDR3 totals 15 residues. The CDR3 spells CASSLPRGGTGELFF. The CDR3 nucleotides read TGTGCCAGCAGCTTACCCAGGGGTGGCACCGGGGAGCTGTTTTTT. The full variable domain, its missing parts supplied by reference TRBV7-2 and TRBJ2-2, is GAGVSQSPSNKVTEKGKDVELRCDPISGHTALYWYRQSLGQGLEFLIYFQGNSAPDKSGLPSDRFSAERTGGSVSTLTIQRTQQEDSAVYLCASSLPRGGTGELFFGEGSRLTVL.

The chain employs TRBV2 and TRBJ1-2; a weak D match, TRBD1 (5 bases). CDR3 length equals 13 residues. Trimming took 6 bases from V and 6 from J, leaving 14 bases between them. Germline CDR1 reads SNHLY; CDR2 reads FYNNEI. CDR3 DNA: TGTGCCAGCAGGGTCGGGACTCCTGATGGCTACACCTTC. Its protein is CASRVGTPDGYTF.

The genes are TRBV6-5 and TRBJ1-2; TRBD1 matches at 12 bases. Germline values: CDR1 MNHEY, CDR2 SVGAGI. The CDR3 loop spans 14 amino acids. The V and J ends lost 7 bases and 6 bases, in that order; junction bases with no gene match: 6. The CDR3 nucleotides are TGTGCCAGCAAAGGGGGACAGGGGGCAAATGGCTACACCTTC. Amino acid sequence: CASKGGQGANGYTF.

This chain links TRBV25-1 with TRBJ1-3; no clear D gene. V gave up 4 bases and J gave up 0 bases, with 4 bases separating them. This CDR3 is 13 amino acids long. From germline, CDR1 is MGHDK and CDR2 SYGVNS. CDR3 in amino acids: CASSAPSGNTIYF. CDR3 bases: TGTGCCAGCAGTGCGCCCTCTGGAAACACCATATATTTT.

The chain's CDR3 is CASRALGGAVNEQFF. In DNA form, the CDR3 reads TGTGCCAGCAGGGCTCTGGGGGGAGCGGTCAATGAGCAGTTCTTC. J is TRBJ2-1 and V is TRBV27, with a weak D call TRBD2 (6 bases). The length of the CDR3 is 15 residues. The V and J ends lost 6 bases and 6 bases respectively, with 18 bases between them. CDR1 is MNHEY and CDR2 is SMNVEV in the germline V gene (reference sequence).

The CDR3 is CASSLDLGLAGSTDTQYF. The CDR3 bases are TGTGCCAGCAGCTTAGATCTAGGGCTAGCGGGGAGCACAGATACGCAGTATTTT. The rearrangement joins TRBV11-2 to TRBJ2-3, with 9 bases matching TRBD2. Germline V gene sequence: CDR1 SGHAT, CDR2 FQNNGV. The CDR3 length is 18 residues. V trimming: 0 bases; J trimming: 0 bases; junction bases outside the gene matches: 7. The variable domain in full, with the rest retrieved from reference TRBV11-2 and TRBJ2-3, is EAGVAQSPRYKIIEKRQSVAFWCNPISGHATLYWYQQILGQGPKLLIQFQNNGVVDDSQLPKDRFSAERLKGVDSTLKIQPAKLEDSAVYLCASSLDLGLAGSTDTQYFGPGTRLTVL.

The chain combines TRBV7-2 with TRBJ2-5, with D perhaps assigned TRBD1 or TRBD2 (5 bases each). The CDR3 consists of 14 residues. The germline CDR1 and CDR2 sequences are SGHTA and FQGNSA. Trimming shortened V by 4 bases and J by 0 bases, and 9 bases separated the two germline ends. CDR3 coding DNA: TGTGCCAGCAGCTACGGGACCTACCAAGAGACCCAGTACTTC. Encoded protein: CASSYGTYQETQYF.

The chain is built from TRBV2 and TRBJ2-7; D not certain. Germline values: CDR1 SNHLY, CDR2 FYNNEI. This CDR3 comprises 12 residues. V was clipped by 0 bases and J by 6 bases, with 6 bases between them. The CDR3 DNA reads as TGTGCCAGCAGTGAAGCTCCCGTCGAGCAGTACTTC. Translating it yields CASSEAPVEQYF. The whole variable domain, remainder taken from reference TRBV2 and TRBJ2-7, is EPEVTQTPSHQVTQMGQEVILRCVPISNHLYFYWYRQILGQKVEFLVSFYNNEISEKSEIFDDQFSVERPDGSNFTLKIRSTKLEDSAMYFCASSEAPVEQYFGPGTRLTVT.

The V gene is TRBV15, the J gene TRBJ2-3; possibly TRBD1 for D (6 bases). The CDR3 is made up of 15 amino acids. From germline, CDR1 is LNHNV and CDR2 YYDKDF (reference sequence). V lost 3 bases, J lost 3 bases, and 13 bases lay in between. This CDR3 reads CATSRDGQTTDTQYF. The CDR3 DNA reads TGTGCCACCAGCAGGGACGGACAGACTACAGATACGCAGTATTTT. The variable domain in full, with the rest retrieved from reference TRBV15 and TRBJ2-3, is DAMVIQNPRYQVTQFGKPVTLSCSQTLNHNVMYWYQQKSSQAPKLLFHYYDKDFNNEADTPDNFQSRRPNTSFCFLDIRSPGLGDTAMYLCATSRDGQTTDTQYFGPGTRLTVL.

The V gene is TRBV6-1, the J gene TRBJ2-7; 11 bases match TRBD2. Germline values: CDR1 MNHNS, CDR2 SASEGT. The CDR3 length is 20 residues. Germline trimming cut 2 bases from V and 0 bases from J; bases unmatched to any gene: 15. DNA of the CDR3: TGTGCCAGCAGTGAAATTGTGGGACTAGCGGTCCTATCGAGCTCCTACGAGCAGTACTTC. Translating gives CASSEIVGLAVLSSSYEQYF.

The chain links TRBV28 to TRBJ1-4; a possible D gene is TRBD1 (6 bases). The V end lost 8 bases, the J end lost 8 bases, and 15 bases lay between the germline ends. This CDR3 contains 13 residues. Germline V gives CDR1 MDHEN, CDR2 SYDVKM. In DNA form, the CDR3 reads TGTGCCAGCGGGGGGCAGGGGAACGAAAAACTGTTTTTT. Translated: CASGGQGNEKLFF.

The V call is TRBV18, the J call TRBJ2-3, with D unclear. This CDR3 region has 12 residues. Germline V gives CDR1 KGHSH, CDR2 LQKENI. Trimming shortened V by 6 bases and J by 4 bases, and 8 bases separated the two germline ends. The CDR3 is CASSFGADTQYF. The CDR3 nucleotides are TGTGCCAGCTCCTTCGGAGCAGATACGCAGTATTTT.

The chain uses TRBV23-1 and TRBJ2-5; D might be TRBD2 (5 bases). TRBV23-1 is marked as an open reading frame, function uncertain. V shed 2 bases and J shed 2 bases, with 6 bases lying between them. The CDR3 runs 13 residues. CDR3 in DNA: TGCGCCAGCAGTCAAGGAGGACAAGAGACCCAGTACTTC. It is translated as CASSQGGQETQYF.